The following is a TCR beta chain sequence with its context. This clonotype was observed many times. Its specific antigen is unknown. Base qualities are not provided; no much larger clone lies one nucleotide away. The sample belongs to a study of T cells after yellow fever vaccination (dated by TCRdb to between 2018 and 2020). A note on the overall study: The SMART-Seq v4 Ultra Low Input RNA kit was used to prepare libraries from fractions with low cell numbers. Bulk PBMC replicates and cell subsets were isolated from blood drawn at multiple timepoints before and after both primary and secondary immunization. Two healthy male donors, one aged 18 to 30 and one aged 30 to 40 years, were included in the cohort. To follow T-cell clones before and after both primary and booster YFV17D yellow fever vaccination, bulk TCR alpha and beta repertoires underwent longitudinal sequencing. Broad study findings and their caveats: Because abundant contaminating clonotypes from the bulk population could be contained in FACS-sorted repertoires, computational filtering was required. The secondary T-cell response was found to be weaker but faster than the primary response, with a peak reached on day 5 rather than on day 15. Most clones expanded after primary vaccination (almost 97% of CD4 and roughly 90% of CD8) were re-detected after the booster, suggesting that broad memory maintenance occurred. Only two donors were included in the study, so the extent to which the findings can be generalized is limited. A small share of clonotypes occurred in both CD4 and CD8 compartments, likely arising from convergent recombination.

The instrument given in TCRdb is Illumina NovaSeq 6000. TCR cDNA was made using 5'RACE template switching, a step that added a universal primer site and unique molecular identifiers. cDNA synthesis was primed from both the TCR alpha and TCR beta constant segments. Library amplification used two PCR steps, and the second PCR step added sample barcodes and sequencing adapters. Sequencing of libraries was done on Illumina HiSeq 2500 (2x100 bp) or NovaSeq (2x150 bp). The paper's processing steps were these. Reads were demultiplexed and collapsed into UMI consensus sequences with MIGEC, and V(D)J alignment was performed with MiXCR. Using edgeR on replicate PBMC samples, clonotypes were called vaccine-responding if FDR was below 0.01 and the log2 fold change was above 5 up to day 15. CD4 or CD8 identity was assigned to each bulk clonotype according to whether the clonotype was present at higher abundance in the sequenced CD4 repertoire or the sequenced CD8 repertoire. TCRdb redid the processing of the public reads, applying fastp at Q25 and MiXCR, and retained in-frame beta chains. Each record represents a unique CDR3 protein, reported with the most common genes and DNA among its rows. These V and J calls rely on TCRdb rather than the paper's analysis. In this sample the table shows some 240,000 distinct CDR3 sequences, 2.5% to 3.5% of which occur a single time. The top ten hold 3.2% of the sample.

The treatment or condition label for this specimen denotes: live attenuated yellow fever vaccine strain. A standard Ficoll-Paque protocol was used to isolate PBMCs from peripheral blood. Dynabeads CD4 and CD8 positive selection kits were used to isolate CD4 and CD8 T-cell fractions. RNA was extracted with TriZol from bulk PBMCs, CD4 and CD8 fractions, and dextramer-positive and dextramer-negative fractions. The trim is 11 bases for V and 5 bases for J, with a gap of 13 bases between the germline ends. CDR1 is given as ENHRY and CDR2 as SYGVKD, both from the germline V gene. The CDR3 sequence holds 12 residues, the cysteine and phenylalanine included. Of all the DNA, just the CDR3 is kept, 36 bases in frame from base 1.

This TCR was sampled from a man younger than 35 who received the YFV17D yellow fever vaccine. The input for sequencing was CD4+ T cells sorted from PBMCs, taken 10 days after the yellow fever booster vaccination. The V gene is TRBV10-3 and the J gene is TRBJ1-5, with the D gene call left open. Read as DNA, the sequence is TGTGCCGTCTCGGCCGGGGATCAGCCCCAGCATTTT. Its translation reads: CAVSAGDQPQHF.